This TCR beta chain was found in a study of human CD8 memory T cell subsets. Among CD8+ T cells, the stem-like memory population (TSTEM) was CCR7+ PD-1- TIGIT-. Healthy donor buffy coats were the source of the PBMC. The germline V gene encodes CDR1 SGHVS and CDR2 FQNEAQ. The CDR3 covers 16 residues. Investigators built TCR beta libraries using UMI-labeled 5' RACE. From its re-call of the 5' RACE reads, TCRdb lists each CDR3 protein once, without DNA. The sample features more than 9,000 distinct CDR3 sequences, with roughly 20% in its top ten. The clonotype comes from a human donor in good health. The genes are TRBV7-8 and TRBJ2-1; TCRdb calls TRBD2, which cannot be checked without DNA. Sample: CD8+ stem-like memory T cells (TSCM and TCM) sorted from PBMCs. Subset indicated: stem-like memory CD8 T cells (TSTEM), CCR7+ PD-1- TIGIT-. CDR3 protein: CASSLGWRGGDNEQFF. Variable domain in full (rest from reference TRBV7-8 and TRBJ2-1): GAGVSQSPRYKVAKRGQDVALRCDPISGHVSLFWYQQALGQGPEFLTYFQNEAQLDKSGLPSDRFFAERPEGSVSTLKIQRTQQEDSAVYLCASSLGWRGGDNEQFFGPGTRLTVL.